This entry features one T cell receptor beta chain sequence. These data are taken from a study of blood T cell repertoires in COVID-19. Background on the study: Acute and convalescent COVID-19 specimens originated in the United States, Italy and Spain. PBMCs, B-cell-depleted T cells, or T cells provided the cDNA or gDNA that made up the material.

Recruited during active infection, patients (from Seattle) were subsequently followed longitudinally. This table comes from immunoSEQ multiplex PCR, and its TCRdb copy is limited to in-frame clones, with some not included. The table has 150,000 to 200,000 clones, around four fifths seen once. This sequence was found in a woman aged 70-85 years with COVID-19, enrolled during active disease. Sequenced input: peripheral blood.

CDR3 sequence (DNA): TGCGCCAGCAGCTTGGCCGATACGGGTTCACCCCTCCACTTT. As protein: CASSLADTGSPLHF. The chain has TRBV5-1 and TRBJ1-6; no clear D gene. Germline lookup yields CDR1 SGHRS and CDR2 YFSETQ. Trimming left V 0 bases short and J 9 bases short, with 10 bases between. There are 14 residues in the CDR3.